This TCR beta chain was found in a study of beta chain features in type 1 diabetes. Findings and limits, study-wide: Within the patient group, naive, central memory and Treg TCRB repertoires appeared more similar to each other than within healthy donors. Among patients with Type 1 diabetes, TCRB CDR3s were moderately but significantly shorter in every one of the four CD4+ subsets. Sequencing the cDNA could make cells with high TCR expression show up more than they should. With patients and controls alike, PCR might favor shorter templates to an equal degree.

The authors obtained over 95% purity in all sorted populations. V lost 0 bases and J lost 6, with 8 bases in between. CDR3 length: 13 amino acids. The germline CDR1 and CDR2 sequences are SGDLS and YYNGEE. The study reverse transcribed the entire isolated RNA, so it sequenced expressed TCRB transcripts. The repertoire was sequenced with immunoSEQ multiplex PCR; TCRdb's copy has only in-frame clones and lacks some. This table has a few hundred thousand clones, approximately 16% appearing once. This clone was picked up a small number of times. Its target is not known. J is TRBJ2-3 and V is TRBV9; unclear D gene. Sequenced: naive CD4+ T cells from blood. This receptor was identified in a young man with type 1 diabetes. The CDR3 loop reads CASSVDQRDTQYF. In nucleotides, the CDR3 is TGTGCCAGCAGCGTAGACCAACGGGATACGCAGTATTTT.